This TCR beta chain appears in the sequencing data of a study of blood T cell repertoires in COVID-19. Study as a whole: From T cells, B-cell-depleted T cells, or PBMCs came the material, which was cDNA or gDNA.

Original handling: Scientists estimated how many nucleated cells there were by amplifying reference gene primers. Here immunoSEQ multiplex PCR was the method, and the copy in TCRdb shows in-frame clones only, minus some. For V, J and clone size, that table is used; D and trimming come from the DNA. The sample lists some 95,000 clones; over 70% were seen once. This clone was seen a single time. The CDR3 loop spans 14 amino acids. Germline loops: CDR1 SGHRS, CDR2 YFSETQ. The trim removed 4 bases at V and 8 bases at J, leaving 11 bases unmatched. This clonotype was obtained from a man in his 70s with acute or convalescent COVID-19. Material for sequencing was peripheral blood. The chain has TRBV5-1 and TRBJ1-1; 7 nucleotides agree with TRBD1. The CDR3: CASSDIGGGGEAFF. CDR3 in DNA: TGCGCCAGCAGCGATATAGGGGGCGGAGGGGAAGCTTTCTTT.